Given below is one T cell receptor (beta chain) in context. Method: immunoSEQ multiplex PCR; TCRdb's copy keeps in-frame clones and lacks some. The table lists tens of thousands of clones, around 97% of them singletons. This sample is drawn from a study of cytomegalovirus exposure and HLA in healthy donors. Germline loops: CDR1 SGHTA, CDR2 FQGTGA. Trimming took 5 bases from V and 7 from J; bases not matched to a gene: 8. This CDR3 spans 14 amino acids. The sequenced sample was PBMCs. This clonotype originated in a young woman in good health and CMV-seropositive. V is TRBV7-3 and J is TRBJ2-1, with 7 nucleotides matching TRBD2. The CDR3 loop reads CASSTGLGLNEQFF. The CDR3 DNA reads TGTGCCAGCAGCACCGGACTAGGACTTAATGAGCAGTTCTTC.